These 27 T cell receptor beta chains were sequenced from one sample in a study of blood T cells in healthy people across ages. Next came a second PCR, run for about 7 to 12 cycles, which used a sample-barcoded 5' primer along with a J-beta primer mix. TCRdb itself ran the 5' RACE reads through MiXCR, one entry per CDR3 protein. The data hold nearly 1 million distinct CDR3 sequences, with 45% to 60% observed a single time. Sequenced input: blood. Source of these receptors: a woman in her sixties in good health.

This clonotype has only a few counts. The chain joins TRBV15 to TRBJ2-3; possibly TRBD1 for D (5 bases). V shed 4 bases and J shed 2 bases, with 10 bases lying between them. Germline values: CDR1 LNHNV, CDR2 YYDKDF (reference sequence). This CDR3 contains 14 residues. Here the CDR3 DNA reads TGTGCCACCAGCACTAGACAGTACACAGATACGCAGTATTTT. Translation gives CATSTRQYTDTQYF. The full variable domain, completed using reference TRBV15 and TRBJ2-3, is DAMVIQNPRYQVTQFGKPVTLSCSQTLNHNVMYWYQQKSSQAPKLLFHYYDKDFNNEADTPDNFQSRRPNTSFCFLDIRSPGLGDTAMYLCATSTRQYTDTQYFGPGTRLTVL.

The chain uses TRBV7-2 and TRBJ2-7, with D perhaps TRBD1 (6 bases). This CDR3 has 14 amino acids. The germline V gene encodes CDR1 SGHTA and CDR2 FQGNSA. V lost 6 bases and J 3 bases, leaving 15 bases between the germline ends. CDR3 protein: CASRSETGDYEQYF. In nucleotides, the CDR3 is TGTGCCAGCAGGTCCGAGACAGGAGACTACGAGCAGTACTTC.

This sequence joins TRBV27 and TRBJ2-1, with 7 bases that match TRBD2. Germline loops: CDR1 MNHEY, CDR2 SMNVEV (reference sequence). After removal of 4 bases from V and 2 bases from J, the junction contained 5 bases not matched to a gene. The CDR3 consists of 15 residues. The DNA for the CDR3 is TGTGCCAGCAGTTCTGACGGGAGGACCTACAATGAGCAGTTCTTC. Translating gives CASSSDGRTYNEQFF.

This clonotype has more than one count but fewer than ten. The chain uses TRBV29-1 and TRBJ2-3; 8 nucleotides align to TRBD1. CDR3 length: 14 residues. Germline V gene data show CDR1 as SQVTM and CDR2 as ANQGSEA. After removal of 5 bases from V and 3 bases from J, the junction contained 7 bases not matched to a gene. The CDR3 DNA sequence: TGCAGCGTTACCCAGGGGGCTGAGACAGATACGCAGTATTTT. This translates into CSVTQGAETDTQYF.

CDR3 bases: TGTGCCAGCAGTTTCCGATGGCCGGGACTAGCAAGTGAGCAGTACTTC. Its protein is CASSFRWPGLASEQYF. The V gene is TRBV27, the J gene TRBJ2-4, with 9 bases identical to TRBD2. The CDR3 consists of 16 residues. Unmatched junction bases numbered 16, after V lost 3 bases and J lost 13 bases. Germline CDR1 reads MNHEY; CDR2 reads SMNVEV (reference sequence).

V gene TRBV4-3 combines with J gene TRBJ2-3; tentative D call: TRBD2 (5 bases). The CDR3 has 16 amino acids. CDR1 and CDR2 (germline): LGHNA, YSLEER. The V gene lost 2 bases and the J gene lost 5 bases, with 17 bases spanning the gap. The DNA for the CDR3 is TGCGCCAGCAGCCAAAGACCCCCGAGGGCGGGAGATACGCAGTATTTT. It specifies CASSQRPPRAGDTQYF.

J is TRBJ2-1 and V is TRBV5-1; D uncertain. The CDR3 extends over 13 amino acids. The V gene's germline CDR1 is SGHRS and CDR2 YFSETQ. The V end lost 1 base, the J end lost 4 bases, and 6 bases lay between the germline ends. CDR3 in amino acids: CASSLQNYNEQFF. The CDR3 nucleotides are TGCGCCAGCAGCTTGCAGAATTACAATGAGCAGTTCTTC.

CDR3 bases: TGTGCCAGCAGCTCGACAGGGTTGCATGGCTACACCTTC. This codes for CASSSTGLHGYTF. The chain is built from TRBV28 and TRBJ1-2; TRBD1 agrees at 7 bases. This CDR3 comprises 13 residues. J gave up 6 bases and V 6 bases, and 7 bases lay outside the gene matches. Germline-derived CDR1 and CDR2 are MDHEN and SYDVKM.

This clonotype showed up just once. This chain links TRBV20-1 with TRBJ2-7; D remains ambiguous. The CDR3 has 12 residues. V was trimmed by 6 bases and J by 0 bases, leaving 9 bases between them. Germline values: CDR1 DFQATT, CDR2 SNEGSKA (reference sequence). Here the CDR3 DNA reads TGCAGTGCACACCGAAGCTCCTACGAGCAGTACTTC. It is translated as CSAHRSSYEQYF.

This clonotype occurred once. The J gene is TRBJ1-1, the V gene TRBV20-1, with D perhaps matching TRBD1 (5 bases). V was clipped by 7 bases and J by 2 bases, with 14 bases between them. This CDR3 has 13 amino acids. Per germline, CDR1 DFQATT and CDR2 SNEGSKA (reference sequence). The DNA for the CDR3 is TGCAGTGGGATCCGGGACGTAAACACTGAAGCTTTCTTT. This encodes CSGIRDVNTEAFF.

V is TRBV20-1 and J is TRBJ2-5; D is perhaps TRBD1 or TRBD2 (5 bases each). The CDR3 has 16 residues. V was cut by 1 base and J by 9 bases, with 24 bases left in between. CDR1 DFQATT and CDR2 SNEGSKA come from the germline V gene (reference sequence). CDR3 sequence: CSARAHTGTPSRSQYF. The CDR3, as DNA: TGCAGTGCTAGAGCCCATACCGGGACCCCCAGTAGGTCCCAGTACTTC.

This chain uses TRBV20-1 with TRBJ2-1; D is perhaps TRBD2 (5 bases). Germline CDR1 reads DFQATT; CDR2 reads SNEGSKA (reference sequence). Trimming removed 4 bases from V and 7 bases from J, with 14 bases in between. CDR3 size: 13 residues. In DNA, the CDR3 is TGCAGTGCTACCCAAGGACTCCCTAATGAGCAGTTCTTC. Residues: CSATQGLPNEQFF.

The chain employs TRBV10-3 and TRBJ1-4, with D unresolved. The CDR3 is 13 amino acids. Trimming took 8 bases from V and 1 from J, leaving 8 bases between them. Per germline, CDR1 ENHRY and CDR2 SYGVKD. CDR3 coding DNA: TGTGCCATCTCCCGGCAAACTAATGAAAAACTGTTTTTT. This sequence encodes CAISRQTNEKLFF.

This chain uses TRBV4-3 with TRBJ2-3; D not resolved. The germline V and J ends were trimmed by 1 base and 2 bases, with 13 bases remaining between them. Germline V gives CDR1 LGHNA, CDR2 YSLEER. The length of the CDR3 is 16 residues. CDR3 sequence: CASSQALTPTTDTQYF. The CDR3 coding sequence is TGCGCCAGCAGCCAAGCCTTGACACCCACCACAGATACGCAGTATTTT.

The chain recombines TRBV25-1 with TRBJ2-3; the match to TRBD2 covers 15 bases. The CDR3 contains 16 residues. The germline V gene has CDR1 MGHDK and CDR2 SYGVNS. V was clipped by 8 bases and J by 6 bases; unmatched bases: 9. CDR3 in DNA: TGTGCCAGCCAGCGGACTAGCGGGAGGGCCGGTGATACGCAGTATTTT. Encoded protein: CASQRTSGRAGDTQYF.

The V call is TRBV11-2, the J call TRBJ2-5; D is possibly TRBD2 (6 bases). V lost 1 base and J lost 5, with 20 bases in between. Germline lookup yields CDR1 SGHAT and CDR2 FQNNGV. The CDR3 contains 17 residues. CDR3 sequence reads: CASSLAGTATGLETQYF. The CDR3 DNA reads as TGTGCCAGCAGCTTAGCTGGGACTGCAACGGGGTTGGAGACCCAGTACTTC.

The J gene is TRBJ1-5, the V gene TRBV3-1, with D perhaps TRBD1 (5 bases). This CDR3 is 14 amino acids long. Germline V CDR1 and CDR2: LGHDT, YNNKEL (reference sequence). Trimming pared 4 bases from V and 6 bases from J, leaving 13 bases between. The CDR3 DNA follows: TGTGCCAGCAGCCGTAGCGGGGGATCTCAGCCCCAGCATTTT. It is translated as CASSRSGGSQPQHF.

The chain carries TRBV2 and TRBJ2-3; weak D call: TRBD2 (6 bases). CDR3 size: 13 residues. V lost 4 bases to trimming and J lost 6 bases, with 11 bases between them. In germline, CDR1 is SNHLY, CDR2 FYNNEI. The CDR3 sequence is CASSGLVGDTQYF. The CDR3, as DNA: TGTGCCAGCAGTGGACTAGTGGGGGATACGCAGTATTTT.

This clonotype was observed a handful of times. The chain links TRBV29-1 to TRBJ2-1; tentative D call: TRBD2 (5 bases). Germline lookup yields CDR1 SQVTM and CDR2 ANQGSEA. Deletions cut 4 bases from V and 5 bases from J, with 9 bases between. This CDR3 region has 12 residues. CDR3 DNA: TGCAGCGTTGGCCGGGGAAACAATGAGCAGTTCTTC. Amino acid sequence: CSVGRGNNEQFF.

With regard to this clonotype: One end of the junction is discordant with germline, which a read error may explain. The chain joins TRBV28 to TRBJ2-7, with TRBD1 identical over 7 bases. Looked up from germline, CDR1 is MDHEN and CDR2 is SYDVKM. The length of the CDR3 is 13 residues. Here the CDR3 reads CAARDSFSYEQYF. In nucleotides, the CDR3 is TGCGCTGCACGGGACAGTTTTTCCTACGAGCAGTACTTC.

The chain couples TRBV4-2 to TRBJ2-1; TRBD2 aligns across 8 bases. The CDR3 runs to 17 residues. V shed 0 bases and J 0 bases; nucleotides not matched to a gene: 4. Germline CDR1 reads LGHNA; CDR2 reads YNFKEQ. The chain's CDR3 is CASSQDSGTSSYNEQFF. DNA of the CDR3: TGTGCCAGCAGCCAAGATTCCGGGACTAGCTCCTACAATGAGCAGTTCTTC.

The chain recombines TRBV7-2 with TRBJ2-1; 11 bases match TRBD2. The CDR3 covers 16 residues. Germline assignment: CDR1 SGHTA and CDR2 FQGNSA. The ends lost 5 bases at V and 3 bases at J; junction bases unmatched: 6. Here the CDR3 reads CASSPDSGRVYNEQFF. The CDR3 DNA reads TGTGCCAGCAGCCCCGATAGCGGGAGGGTCTACAATGAGCAGTTCTTC. Using reference TRBV7-2 and TRBJ2-1 for the parts outside the CDR3, the full variable domain is GAGVSQSPSNKVTEKGKDVELRCDPISGHTALYWYRQSLGQGLEFLIYFQGNSAPDKSGLPSDRFSAERTGGSVSTLTIQRTQQEDSAVYLCASSPDSGRVYNEQFFGPGTRLTVL.

The J gene is TRBJ2-3, the V gene TRBV6-2 or TRBV6-3; maybe TRBD1 (6 bases). Germline lookup yields CDR1 MNHEY and CDR2 SVGEGT. Trimming removed 10 bases at V and 2 bases at J, with 16 bases between. The CDR3 runs 14 residues. The CDR3: CATHGQQLTDTQYF. In DNA form, the CDR3 reads TGTGCCACCCATGGACAGCAACTCACAGATACGCAGTATTTT.

V and J are TRBV11-2 and TRBJ2-7, with a tentative D call TRBD2 (5 bases). Germline V CDR1 and CDR2: SGHAT, FQNNGV. This CDR3 region has 15 residues. V was trimmed by 0 bases and J by 3 bases, leaving 12 bases between them. The DNA for the CDR3 is TGTGCCAGCAGCTTAGATGGCGCTAGCAGCTACGAGCAGTACTTC. This translates into CASSLDGASSYEQYF.

J is TRBJ2-5 and V is TRBV10-3, with 7 bases fitting TRBD2. Trimming at V came to 7 bases and at J to 4 bases, leaving 6 bases not matched to a gene. CDR3 length: 13 amino acids. Per germline, CDR1 ENHRY and CDR2 SYGVKD. The CDR3 reads CAIKLAGAETQYF. CDR3 sequence (DNA): TGTGCCATCAAATTGGCGGGAGCAGAGACCCAGTACTTC.

V gene TRBV28 combines with J gene TRBJ2-2; 16 bases line up with TRBD2. Trimming took 5 bases from V and 5 from J; bases not matched to a gene: 8. Germline V gene data show CDR1 as MDHEN and CDR2 as SYDVKM. The CDR3 has 18 residues. The CDR3 is CASSPLGLAGGGTGELFF. Here the CDR3 DNA reads TGTGCCAGCAGTCCCCTGGGACTAGCGGGAGGGGGGACCGGGGAGCTGTTTTTT.

This clonotype occurred a few times. The chain employs TRBV5-1 and TRBJ2-7; 9 bases align to TRBD1. Trimming removed 1 base from V and 2 bases from J; junction bases left unmatched: 7. The length of the CDR3 is 16 residues. Germline CDR1 SGHRS, CDR2 YFSETQ. The CDR3 DNA reads as TGCGCCAGCAGCTTGATATCCGGGACAGGGCCCTACGAGCAGTACTTC. It specifies CASSLISGTGPYEQYF. Supplemented by reference TRBV5-1 and TRBJ2-7, the full variable domain reads KAGVTQTPRYLIKTRGQQVTLSCSPISGHRSVSWYQQTPGQGLQFLFEYFSETQRNKGNFPGRFSGRQFSNSRSEMNVSTLELGDSALYLCASSLISGTGPYEQYFGPGTRLTVT.